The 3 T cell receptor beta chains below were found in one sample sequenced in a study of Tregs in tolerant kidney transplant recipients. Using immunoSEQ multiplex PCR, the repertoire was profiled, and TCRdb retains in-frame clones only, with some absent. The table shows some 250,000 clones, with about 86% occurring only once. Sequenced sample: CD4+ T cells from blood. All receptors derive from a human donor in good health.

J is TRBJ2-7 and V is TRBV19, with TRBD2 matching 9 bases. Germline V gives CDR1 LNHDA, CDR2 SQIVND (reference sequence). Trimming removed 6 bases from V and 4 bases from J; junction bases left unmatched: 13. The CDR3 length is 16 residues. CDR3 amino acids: CASRSGGGARSYEQYF. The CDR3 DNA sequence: TGTGCCAGTAGGAGTGGCGGGGGGGCCAGAAGTTACGAGCAGTACTTC. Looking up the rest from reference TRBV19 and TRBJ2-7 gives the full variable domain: DGGITQSPKYLFRKEGQNVTLSCEQNLNHDAMYWYRQDPGQGLRLIYYSQIVNDFQKGDIAEGYSVSREKKESFPLTVTSAQKNPTAFYLCASRSGGGARSYEQYFGPGTRLTVT.

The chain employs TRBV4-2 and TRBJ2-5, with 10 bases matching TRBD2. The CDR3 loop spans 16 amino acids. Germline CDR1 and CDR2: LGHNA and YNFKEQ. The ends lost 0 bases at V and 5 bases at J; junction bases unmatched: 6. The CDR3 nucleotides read TGTGCCAGCAGCCAAGATAGCAGCGGGGGGGCTGAGACCCAGTACTTC. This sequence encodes CASSQDSSGGAETQYF.

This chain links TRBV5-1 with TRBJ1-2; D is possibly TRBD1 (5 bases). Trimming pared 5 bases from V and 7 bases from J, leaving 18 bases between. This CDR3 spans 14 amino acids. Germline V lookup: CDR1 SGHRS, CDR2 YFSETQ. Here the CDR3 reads CASSQARDVGGYTF. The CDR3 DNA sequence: TGCGCCAGCAGTCAAGCCAGGGACGTCGGTGGCTACACCTTC.